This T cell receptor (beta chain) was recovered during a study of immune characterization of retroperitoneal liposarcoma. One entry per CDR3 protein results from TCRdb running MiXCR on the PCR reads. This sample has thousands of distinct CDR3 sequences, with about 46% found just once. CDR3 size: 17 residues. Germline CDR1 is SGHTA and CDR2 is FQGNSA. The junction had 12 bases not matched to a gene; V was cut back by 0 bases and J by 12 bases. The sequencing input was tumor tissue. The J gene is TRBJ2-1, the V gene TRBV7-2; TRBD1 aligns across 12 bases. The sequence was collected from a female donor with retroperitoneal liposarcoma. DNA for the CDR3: TGTGCCAGCAGCTTAGCGTTTTCCGGGACAGGGGGCGCGGGGCAGTTCTTC. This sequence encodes CASSLAFSGTGGAGQFF.